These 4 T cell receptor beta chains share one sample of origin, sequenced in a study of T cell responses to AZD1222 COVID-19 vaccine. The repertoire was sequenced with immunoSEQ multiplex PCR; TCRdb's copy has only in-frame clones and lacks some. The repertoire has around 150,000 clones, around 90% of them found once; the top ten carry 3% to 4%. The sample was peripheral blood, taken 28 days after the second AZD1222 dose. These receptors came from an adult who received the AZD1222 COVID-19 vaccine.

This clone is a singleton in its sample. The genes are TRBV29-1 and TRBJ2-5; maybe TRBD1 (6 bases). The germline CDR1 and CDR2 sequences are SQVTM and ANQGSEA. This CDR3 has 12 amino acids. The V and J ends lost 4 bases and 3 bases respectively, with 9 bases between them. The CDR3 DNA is TGCAGCGTTGCGGACAGCGAAGAGACCCAGTACTTC. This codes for CSVADSEETQYF.

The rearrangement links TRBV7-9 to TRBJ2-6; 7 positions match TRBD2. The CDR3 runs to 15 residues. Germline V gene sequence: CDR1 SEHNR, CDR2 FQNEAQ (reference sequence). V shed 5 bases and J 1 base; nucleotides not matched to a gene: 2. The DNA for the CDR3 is TGTGCCAGCAGCCCGGGGGGTTCTGGGGCCAACGTCCTGACTTTC. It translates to CASSPGGSGANVLTF.

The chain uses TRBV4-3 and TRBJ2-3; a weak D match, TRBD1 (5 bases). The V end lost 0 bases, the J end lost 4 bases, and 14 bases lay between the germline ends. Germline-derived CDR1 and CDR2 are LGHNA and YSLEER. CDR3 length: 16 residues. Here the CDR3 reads CASSQDAQGTPDTQYF. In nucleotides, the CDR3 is TGCGCCAGCAGCCAAGATGCCCAGGGTACGCCAGATACGCAGTATTTT.

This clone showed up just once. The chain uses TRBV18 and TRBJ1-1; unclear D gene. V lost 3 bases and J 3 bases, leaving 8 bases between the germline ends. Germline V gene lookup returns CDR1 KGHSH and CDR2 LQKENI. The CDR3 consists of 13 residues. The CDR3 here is CASSPERHTEAFF. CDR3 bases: TGTGCCAGCTCACCCGAGCGGCACACTGAAGCTTTCTTT.